This passage covers 21 T cell receptor beta chains from one sample sequenced in a study of blood T cell repertoires in COVID-19. Produced via immunoSEQ multiplex PCR; TCRdb's table is partial and in-frame only. The table includes under 250,000 clones, around 85% detected once. The source material was peripheral blood. The receptors were gathered from an older woman with active or convalescent COVID-19.

V is TRBV2 and J is TRBJ1-4; D is uncertain. Per the germline V gene, CDR1 is SNHLY and CDR2 is FYNNEI. V lost 5 bases and J lost 5, with 9 bases in between. CDR3 length: 13 amino acids. CDR3 residues: CASSPTPNEKLFF. In DNA form, the CDR3 reads TGTGCCAGCAGTCCGACACCGAATGAAAAACTGTTTTTT.

The CDR3 spells CASSEYQGWPSGYTF. CDR3 sequence (DNA): TGTGCCAGCAGTGAATACCAGGGATGGCCTTCAGGCTACACCTTC. V gene TRBV25-1 combines with J gene TRBJ1-2; a possible D gene is TRBD1 (5 bases). Trimming took 0 bases from V and 8 from J, leaving 16 bases between them. CDR1 is MGHDK, CDR2 SYGVNS, per germline. The CDR3 runs to 15 residues.

CDR3 DNA sequence: TGTGCCAGCAGCTTGGGACAGGTACTACTCTCTGGGGCCAACGTCCTGACTTTC. Protein: CASSLGQVLLSGANVLTF. This chain uses TRBV5-8 with TRBJ2-6; a weak D match, TRBD1 (6 bases). V gave up 0 bases and J gave up 0 bases, with 13 bases separating them. CDR1 SGHTS and CDR2 YDEGEE come from the germline V gene. There are 18 residues in the CDR3.

There are a few counts of this clone. The gene calls are TRBV24-1 and TRBJ2-3; D perhaps matches TRBD2 (5 bases). CDR1 KGHDR and CDR2 SFDVKD come from the germline V gene. The CDR3 is made up of 13 amino acids. With 9 bases removed from V and 9 bases from J, the gap between germline ends came to 18 bases. The CDR3 region has the DNA TGTGCCACCCGTCCGTCTATCCGGGGAACGCAGTATTTT. It translates to CATRPSIRGTQYF.

The chain recombines TRBV11-2 with TRBJ2-3; 7 bases line up with TRBD2. The CDR3 runs 15 residues. With 1 base clipped from V and 5 bases from J, the junction kept 6 bases outside the gene matches. Germline loops: CDR1 SGHAT, CDR2 FQNNGV. The CDR3 protein is CASSLVPGEGDTQYF. In DNA, the CDR3 is TGTGCCAGCAGCTTAGTCCCGGGGGAGGGAGATACGCAGTATTTT.

This chain uses TRBV5-1 with TRBJ1-3; a weak D match, TRBD1 (5 bases). This CDR3 is built from 16 residues. V was pared by 0 bases and J by 0 bases, with 10 bases between. Germline assignment: CDR1 SGHRS and CDR2 YFSETQ. CDR3 residues: CASSLGGRNSGNTIYF. CDR3 in DNA: TGCGCCAGCAGCTTGGGGGGCCGAAACTCTGGAAACACCATATATTTT.

This CDR3 reads CASIRDRDTGELFF. DNA for the CDR3: TGTGCCAGTATCCGGGACAGGGACACCGGGGAGCTGTTTTTT. This chain links TRBV19 with TRBJ2-2; 9 positions match TRBD1. The V segment lost 7 bases and the J segment 3 bases; nucleotides outside the gene matches: 3. Germline V gene data show CDR1 as LNHDA and CDR2 as SQIVND (reference sequence). This CDR3 spans 14 amino acids.

This clone was observed a single time. The genes are TRBV20-1 and TRBJ2-7; TRBD1 might be the D (6 bases). Between the trimmed V and J ends, which lost 6 bases and 0 bases, there was a span of 6 bases. Germline V lookup: CDR1 DFQATT, CDR2 SNEGSKA (reference sequence). CDR3 length: 11 residues. Here the CDR3 reads CSAQGSYEQYF. In nucleotides, the CDR3 is TGCAGTGCACAGGGCTCCTACGAGCAGTACTTC.

This chain uses TRBV19 with TRBJ1-3, with 8 nucleotides matching TRBD1. From germline, CDR1 is LNHDA and CDR2 SQIVND (reference sequence). The V gene end was trimmed by 3 bases and the J gene end by 5 bases; junction bases not matched to a gene: 9. The CDR3 is 16 residues long. The DNA of the CDR3 is TGTGCCAGTAGTATCCCGGGACAGGATATAAGAAACACCATATATTTT. Translated: CASSIPGQDIRNTIYF.

The chain combines TRBV2 with TRBJ2-1; D is perhaps TRBD1 (6 bases). The germline V gene has CDR1 SNHLY and CDR2 FYNNEI. Trimming cost V 3 bases and J 4 bases, with 7 bases left between them. The CDR3 totals 13 residues. DNA for the CDR3: TGTGCCAGCAGTGATGGACAGTACAATGAGCAGTTCTTC. This translates into CASSDGQYNEQFF.

The rearrangement joins TRBV28 to TRBJ1-2; D is unclear. CDR1 MDHEN and CDR2 SYDVKM come from the germline V gene. This CDR3 region has 12 residues. V was pared by 2 bases and J by 4 bases, with 5 bases between. The CDR3 DNA sequence: TGTGCCAGCAGTTTAAACAGCTATGGCTACACCTTC. Translated: CASSLNSYGYTF.

In its sample, this clone was seen once. This CDR3 reads CAIGIGFRNTEAFF. The CDR3 DNA sequence: TGTGCCATCGGGATCGGGTTTCGGAACACTGAAGCTTTCTTT. The genes are TRBV6-5 and TRBJ1-1; D is ambiguous. The germline V and J ends were trimmed by 10 bases and 1 base, with 16 bases remaining between them. The germline V gene has CDR1 MNHEY and CDR2 SVGAGI. The CDR3 has 14 amino acids.

This chain connects TRBV2 to TRBJ2-7; 7 nucleotides align to TRBD2. Germline lookup yields CDR1 SNHLY and CDR2 FYNNEI. There are 15 residues in the CDR3. Unmatched junction bases numbered 18, after V lost 10 bases and J lost 6 bases. The CDR3 here is CATRGDGGRGAEQYF. The CDR3 coding sequence is TGTGCCACCCGAGGTGATGGCGGGAGAGGGGCCGAGCAGTACTTC. Using reference TRBV2 and TRBJ2-7 for the parts outside the CDR3, the full variable domain is EPEVTQTPSHQVTQMGQEVILRCVPISNHLYFYWYRQILGQKVEFLVSFYNNEISEKSEIFDDQFSVERPDGSNFTLKIRSTKLEDSAMYFCATRGDGGRGAEQYFGPGTRLTVT.

The chain recombines TRBV10-3 with TRBJ1-1; 7 bases map to TRBD1. V shed 4 bases and J 1 base; nucleotides not matched to a gene: 3. Germline V gene lookup returns CDR1 ENHRY and CDR2 SYGVKD. This CDR3 comprises 14 residues. CDR3 nucleotide sequence: TGTGCCATCAGTGCTGGGACAGAGAACACTGAAGCTTTCTTT. It encodes CAISAGTENTEAFF.

The chain has TRBV5-1 and TRBJ1-2; TRBD1 might be the D (6 bases). From germline, CDR1 is SGHRS and CDR2 YFSETQ. There are 14 residues in the CDR3. V was trimmed by 4 bases and J by 4 bases, leaving 14 bases between them. The CDR3 protein is CASSPGARGYGYTF. In nucleotides, the CDR3 is TGCGCCAGCAGCCCAGGGGCGAGGGGCTATGGCTACACCTTC.

This clone occurred a few times. The chain combines TRBV7-2 with TRBJ1-2; tentatively, D is TRBD1 (5 bases). There are 16 residues in the CDR3. V was trimmed by 4 bases and J by 4 bases, leaving 19 bases between them. Germline V gene lookup returns CDR1 SGHTA and CDR2 FQGNSA. This CDR3 reads CASSSPGGGGGYGYTF. The CDR3 DNA follows: TGTGCCAGCAGCTCCCCCGGTGGGGGAGGCGGCTATGGCTACACCTTC.

This rearrangement joins TRBV2 to TRBJ1-1; 11 bases align to TRBD1. The V gene's germline CDR1 is SNHLY and CDR2 FYNNEI. V shed 6 bases, J shed 8 bases, and the junction held 11 bases outside the gene matches. This CDR3 has 15 residues. The CDR3 DNA reads TGTGCCAGCAGCCTCGGACAGGGGGCGGTTCACGAAGCTTTCTTT. It encodes CASSLGQGAVHEAFF.

This rearrangement joins TRBV5-8 to TRBJ2-2; 8 nucleotides match TRBD1. The CDR3 is made up of 15 amino acids. J gave up 6 bases and V 0 bases, and 4 bases lay outside the gene matches. Germline V gene data show CDR1 as SGHTS and CDR2 as YDEGEE. Here the CDR3 DNA reads TGTGCCAGCAGCTTGGGACAGGGGATGCCCGGGGAGCTGTTTTTT. Protein product: CASSLGQGMPGELFF.

V gene TRBV30 combines with J gene TRBJ2-2; TRBD1 matches 8 bases. Germline V gene data show CDR1 as GTSNPN and CDR2 as SVGIG (reference sequence). V gave up 3 bases and J gave up 5 bases; unmatched junction bases: 8. The CDR3 sequence is 15 residues long. The DNA of the CDR3 is TGTGCCTGGAGCCAAGACAGGGGCGGGACCGGGGAGCTGTTTTTT. Protein product: CAWSQDRGGTGELFF.

The rearrangement joins TRBV7-6 to TRBJ2-1; 12 nucleotides align to TRBD2. The CDR3 length is 16 residues. Germline loops: CDR1 SGHVS, CDR2 FNYEAQ. J lost 10 bases, V lost 5 bases, and 12 bases had no gene match. The CDR3 sequence: CASSPRTSGEYMEQFF. The DNA of the CDR3 is TGTGCCAGCAGCCCTAGGACTAGCGGGGAGTACATGGAGCAGTTCTTC.

The V gene is TRBV2, the J gene TRBJ1-1; no clear D gene. The CDR3 contains 11 residues. V was clipped by 5 bases and J by 11 bases, with 12 bases between them. Germline CDR1 reads SNHLY; CDR2 reads FYNNEI. The CDR3 DNA sequence: TGTGCCAGCAGTTATGCCTCGGTCGCTTTCTTT. Protein: CASSYASVAFF. The full variable domain, completed using reference TRBV2 and TRBJ1-1, is EPEVTQTPSHQVTQMGQEVILRCVPISNHLYFYWYRQILGQKVEFLVSFYNNEISEKSEIFDDQFSVERPDGSNFTLKIRSTKLEDSAMYFCASSYASVAFFGQGTRLTVV.